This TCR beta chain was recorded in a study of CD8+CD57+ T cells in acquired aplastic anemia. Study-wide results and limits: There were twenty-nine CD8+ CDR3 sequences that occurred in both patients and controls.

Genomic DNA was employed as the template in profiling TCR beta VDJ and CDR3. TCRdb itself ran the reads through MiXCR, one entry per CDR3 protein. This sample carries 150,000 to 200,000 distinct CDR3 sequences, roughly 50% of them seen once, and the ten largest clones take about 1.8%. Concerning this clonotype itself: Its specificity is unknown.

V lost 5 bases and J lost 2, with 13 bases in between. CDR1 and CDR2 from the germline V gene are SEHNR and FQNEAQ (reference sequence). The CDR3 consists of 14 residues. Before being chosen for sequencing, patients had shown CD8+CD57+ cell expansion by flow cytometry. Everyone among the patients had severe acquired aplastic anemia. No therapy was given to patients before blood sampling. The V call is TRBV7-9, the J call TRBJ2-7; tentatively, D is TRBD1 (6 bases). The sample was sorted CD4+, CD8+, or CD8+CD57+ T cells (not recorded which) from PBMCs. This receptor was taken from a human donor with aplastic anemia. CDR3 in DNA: TGTGCCAGCAGCCCTACAGGGTCTCCCTACGAGCAGTACTTC. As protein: CASSPTGSPYEQYF. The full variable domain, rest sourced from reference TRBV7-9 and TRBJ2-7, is DTGVSQNPRHKITKRGQNVTFRCDPISEHNRLYWYRQTLGQGPEFLTYFQNEAQLEKSRLLSDRFSAERPKGSFSTLEIQRTEQGDSAMYLCASSPTGSPYEQYFGPGTRLTVT.